This T cell receptor (beta chain) was obtained from a study of identical twins. Trimming left V 6 bases short and J 1 base short, with 10 bases between. The CDR3 is made up of 14 amino acids. This clonotype was detected a few times. TCRdb redid the calling of the 5' RACE reads with MiXCR, one entry per CDR3 protein. The sample shows hundreds of thousands of distinct CDR3 sequences, around 6.6% of them seen only once. The sample was also linked to a second study, of yellow fever vaccine responses in identical twins.

The sequence was obtained from a woman aged 18-29 years in good health. The chain carries TRBV12-3 or TRBV12-4 and TRBJ1-3, with a weak D call TRBD1 (5 bases). The sequencing input was memory (CD45RO+) T cells sorted from blood. The CDR3 DNA follows: TGTGCCAGCAGCAGGGAAGGGTCTGGAAACACCATATATTTT. It translates to CASSREGSGNTIYF.